A single sample is the source of the 2 T cell receptor beta chains below, sequenced in a study of cytomegalovirus exposure and HLA in healthy donors. A multiplex PCR was run with 60 Vbeta primers and 13 Jbeta primers. Using immunoSEQ multiplex PCR, the repertoire was profiled, and TCRdb retains in-frame clones only, with some absent. Among around 230,000 clones listed, about 80% were seen once. Material: PBMCs. These receptors all come from a male donor in good health and CMV-seronegative.

The J gene is TRBJ1-5, the V gene TRBV27; possibly TRBD1 for D (6 bases). The germline CDR1 and CDR2 sequences are MNHEY and SMNVEV (reference sequence). The CDR3 contains 12 residues. The V gene lost 7 bases and the J gene lost 4 bases, with 8 bases spanning the gap. The chain's CDR3 is CASTTGNQPQHF. The CDR3 coding sequence is TGTGCCAGCACTACAGGGAATCAGCCCCAGCATTTT.

This chain joins TRBV15 and TRBJ1-2, with 7 bases aligning to TRBD1. CDR1 and CDR2 from the germline V gene are LNHNV and YYDKDF (reference sequence). J was trimmed by 0 bases and V by 3 bases; bases with no gene match: 4. CDR3 length equals 15 residues. As DNA, the CDR3 is TGTGCCACCAGCAGTAGACAGGGCCCTAACTATGGCTACACCTTC. It yields the protein CATSSRQGPNYGYTF.